These 3 T cell receptor beta chains came from one sample sequenced in a study of T cells after yellow fever vaccination. TCRdb reprocessed the 5' RACE reads with MiXCR, giving one entry per CDR3 protein. The sample includes some 560,000 distinct CDR3 sequences, less than 20% seen only once; the top ten take roughly 13%. Sequenced here: PBMCs, sampled 15 days after the yellow fever booster vaccination. The receptors shown here come from a man in his thirties or forties who received the YFV17D yellow fever vaccine.

There are many counts of this clonotype. The chain couples TRBV7-3 to TRBJ2-2, with unresolved D. This CDR3 is 14 amino acids long. Germline CDR1 SGHTA, CDR2 FQGTGA. The V gene lost 4 bases and the J gene lost 2 bases, with 8 bases spanning the gap. Here the CDR3 DNA reads TGTGCCAGCAGCTCGGGCCTTAACACCGGGGAGCTGTTTTTT. Encoded protein: CASSSGLNTGELFF.

In its sample, this clonotype was seen a few times. The chain combines TRBV7-2 with TRBJ2-1; a weak D match, TRBD2 (6 bases). CDR3 size: 11 residues. The germline V gene encodes CDR1 SGHTA and CDR2 FQGNSA. CDR3 in amino acids: CASEGFREQFF. CDR3 bases: TGTGCTTCGGAGGGCTTCAGAGAGCAGTTCTTC.

The chain couples TRBV20-1 to TRBJ2-5, with 14 bases fitting TRBD2. Germline V gene lookup returns CDR1 DFQATT and CDR2 SNEGSKA (reference sequence). The CDR3 contains 17 residues. V shed 3 bases, J shed 5 bases, and the junction held 11 bases outside the gene matches. The CDR3 protein is CSARAPGLAGVGETQYF. The CDR3 nucleotides read TGCAGTGCTAGGGCACCGGGACTAGCGGGAGTGGGTGAGACCCAGTACTTC.